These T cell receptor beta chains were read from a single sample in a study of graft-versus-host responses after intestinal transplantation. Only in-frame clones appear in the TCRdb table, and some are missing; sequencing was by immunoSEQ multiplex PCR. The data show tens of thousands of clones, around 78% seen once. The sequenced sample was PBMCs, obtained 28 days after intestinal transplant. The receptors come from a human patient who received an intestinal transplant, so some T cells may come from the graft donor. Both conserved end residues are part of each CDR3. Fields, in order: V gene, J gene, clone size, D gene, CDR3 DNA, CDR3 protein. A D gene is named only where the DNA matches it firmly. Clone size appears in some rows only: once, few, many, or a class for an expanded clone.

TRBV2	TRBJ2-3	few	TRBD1	TGTGCCAGCAAAGAGCTGGGACAGGGGGGAGATACGCAGTATTTT	CASKELGQGGDTQYF
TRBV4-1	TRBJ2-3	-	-	TGCGCCAGCAGCCAAACACTAGGAGATACGCAGTATTTT	CASSQTLGDTQYF
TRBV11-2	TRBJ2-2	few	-	TGTGCCAGCAGCCCCGGGGGTGTGGGGCGGGCCGCGAACACCGGGGAGCTGTTTTTT	CASSPGGVGRAANTGELFF
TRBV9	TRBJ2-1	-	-	TGTGCCAGCAGCGAGACAGATTACAATGAGCAGTTCTTC	CASSETDYNEQFF
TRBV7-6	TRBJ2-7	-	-	TGTGCCAGCAGCTTAGCGGGGCGGGCCTACGAGCAGTACTTC	CASSLAGRAYEQYF
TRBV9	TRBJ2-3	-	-	TGTGCCAGCAGCGTAACGTCTAGCACAGATACGCAGTATTTT	CASSVTSSTDTQYF
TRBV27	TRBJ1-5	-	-	TGTGCCAGCAGTTTATTTAGCAATCAGCCCCAGCATTTT	CASSLFSNQPQHF
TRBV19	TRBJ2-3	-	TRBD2	TGTGCCAGTAGTATCGCGGGGGGCTACACAGATACGCAGTATTTT	CASSIAGGYTDTQYF
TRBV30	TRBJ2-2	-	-	TGTGCCTGGAGTGCTATGGGGGGGGAGCTGTTTTTT	CAWSAMGGELFF
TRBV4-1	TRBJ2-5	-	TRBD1	TGCGCCAGCAGCAGCACAGGGGTGGGGGAGCAGTACTTC	CASSSTGVGEQYF
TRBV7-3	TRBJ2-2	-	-	TGTGCCAGCAGCTTATCGTACGGGTTGGCGAACACCGGGGAGCTGTTTTTT	CASSLSYGLANTGELFF
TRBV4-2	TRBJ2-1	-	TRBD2	TGTGCCAGCAGCCAAGATCGCGCTAGCGGGGTTACCTACAATGAGCAGTTCTTC	CASSQDRASGVTYNEQFF
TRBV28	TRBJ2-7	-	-	TGTGCCAGCAGTTCCCCAGACGTCTACGAGCAGTACTTC	CASSSPDVYEQYF
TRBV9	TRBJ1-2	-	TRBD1	TGTGCCAGCAGCGTAGACAGGGGACTTAGCGGCTACACCTTC	CASSVDRGLSGYTF
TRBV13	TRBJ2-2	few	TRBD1	TGTGCCAGCAGCGCCCGGGACAGCCCCACCGGGGAGCTGTTTTTT	CASSARDSPTGELFF
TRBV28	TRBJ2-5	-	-	TGTGCCAGCAGTTTAAACCTCATGCTTTTGGCTCGGTGGGAAGAGACCCAGTACTTC	CASSLNLMLLARWEETQYF
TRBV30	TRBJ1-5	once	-	TGTGCCTGGAGTTCCCCCCAGGGGCTGGGTCAGCCCCAGCATTTT	CAWSSPQGLGQPQHF
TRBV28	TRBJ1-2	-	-	TGTGCCAGCAGACAACAGGGTACCGGCTATGGCTACACCTTC	CASRQQGTGYGYTF
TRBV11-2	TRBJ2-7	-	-	TGTGCCAGCAGCTCGGCCCAGACGAGCTCCTACGAGCAGTACTTC	CASSSAQTSSYEQYF
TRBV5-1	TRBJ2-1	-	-	TGCGCCAGCAGCGCCGCTCTCTACAATGAGCAGTTCTTC	CASSAALYNEQFF
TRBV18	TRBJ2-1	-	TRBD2	TGTGCCAGCTCACCGCCGGGACTAGCGGACATCAATGAGCAGTTCTTC	CASSPPGLADINEQFF
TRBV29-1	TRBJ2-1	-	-	TGCAGCGTTGTAGGCGGCAATGAGCAGTTCTTC	CSVVGGNEQFF
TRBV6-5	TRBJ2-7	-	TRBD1	TGTGCCAGCAGTTACTTGTGGACAGGGGGCAAATACGAGCAGTACTTC	CASSYLWTGGKYEQYF
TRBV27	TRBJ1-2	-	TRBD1	TGTGCCAGCAGTTTACGGACAGGGTATGGCTACACCTTC	CASSLRTGYGYTF
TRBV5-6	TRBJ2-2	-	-	TGTGCCAGCAGCTTGGAAAGGGGATTCACCGGGGAGCTGTTTTTT	CASSLERGFTGELFF
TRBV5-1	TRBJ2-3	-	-	TGCGCCAGCAGCTTGCGGGGGAGCACAGATACGCAGTATTTT	CASSLRGSTDTQYF
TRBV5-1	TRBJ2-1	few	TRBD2	TGCGCCAGCAGCTCCTTAGCGGGGGGAGGTGAGCAGTTCTTC	CASSSLAGGGEQFF
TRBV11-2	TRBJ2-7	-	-	TGTGCCAGCAGCACCTTTTCCGGGACAAGGAGCTCCTACGAGCAGTACTTC	CASSTFSGTRSSYEQYF
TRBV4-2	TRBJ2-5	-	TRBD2	TGTGCCAGCAGCCTCCGACTAGCGGGTACCAGCCAAGAGACCCAGTACTTC	CASSLRLAGTSQETQYF
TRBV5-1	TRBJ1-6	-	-	TGCGCCAGCAGCTTGAACGGACAGCTGAATTCACCCCTCCACTTT	CASSLNGQLNSPLHF
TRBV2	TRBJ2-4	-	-	TGTGCCAGCAGAAAAAAACCTGACAGGCTAGCCAAAAACATTCAGTACTTC	CASRKKPDRLAKNIQYF
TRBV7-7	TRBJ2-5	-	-	TGTGCCAGCAGCCCTATAAGCCCGGTGGAAGAGACCCAGTACTTC	CASSPISPVEETQYF
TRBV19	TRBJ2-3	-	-	TGTGCCAGTAGTGTCGAGGGGTACCCCGCGACAGATACGCAGTATTTT	CASSVEGYPATDTQYF
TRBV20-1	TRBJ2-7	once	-	TGCAGTGCGAGGGGGGCGTACGAGCAGTACTTC	CSARGAYEQYF
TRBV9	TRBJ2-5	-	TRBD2	TGTGCCAGCAGCACCTCCGGTGGCGGGGGAGCCCAAGAGACCCAGTACTTC	CASSTSGGGGAQETQYF
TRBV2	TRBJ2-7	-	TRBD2	TGTGCCAGCAGTGAAAGGGGACTAGCGGGGGCTGTGAGCTCCTACGAGCAGTACTTC	CASSERGLAGAVSSYEQYF
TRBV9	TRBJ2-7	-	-	TGTGCCAGCAGCGTAGCCGGGGTGGGTCCCTACGAGCAGTACTTC	CASSVAGVGPYEQYF
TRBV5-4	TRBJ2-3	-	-	TGTGCCAGCAGCTTATGGGGGGACACAGATACGCAGTATTTT	CASSLWGDTDTQYF
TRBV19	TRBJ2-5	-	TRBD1	TGTGCCAGTAGTAAGACAGGGGGCTCTGGGGAGACCCAGTACTTC	CASSKTGGSGETQYF
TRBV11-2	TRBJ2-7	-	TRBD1	TGTGCCAGCAGCTTAGAGGACAGGGGGCGTTACGAGCAGTACTTC	CASSLEDRGRYEQYF
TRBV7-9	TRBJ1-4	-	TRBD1	TGTGCCAGCAGCGCAGGGGGAGAAAAACTGTTTTTT	CASSAGGEKLFF
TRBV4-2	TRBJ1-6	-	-	TGTGCCAGCAGCAAGAATGATTCACCCCTCCACTTT	CASSKNDSPLHF
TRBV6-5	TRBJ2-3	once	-	TGTGCCAGCAGTTACTCTAGCACAGATACGCAGTATTTT	CASSYSSTDTQYF
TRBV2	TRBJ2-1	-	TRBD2	TGTGCCAGCAGCCCACTAGCGGGGGACGACAATGAGCAGTTCTTC	CASSPLAGDDNEQFF
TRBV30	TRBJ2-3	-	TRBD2	TGTGCCTGGAGTGCCGGGACTAGCTCTAGCACAGATACGCAGTATTTT	CAWSAGTSSSTDTQYF
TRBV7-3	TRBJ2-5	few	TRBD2	TGTGCCAGCAGCCCCGTAGCGGGGGGGCCCGGGACCCAGTACTTC	CASSPVAGGPGTQYF
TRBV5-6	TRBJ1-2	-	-	TGTGCCAGCAGCCCCGTGGGGGGGCCGACACTTTATGGCTACACCTTC	CASSPVGGPTLYGYTF